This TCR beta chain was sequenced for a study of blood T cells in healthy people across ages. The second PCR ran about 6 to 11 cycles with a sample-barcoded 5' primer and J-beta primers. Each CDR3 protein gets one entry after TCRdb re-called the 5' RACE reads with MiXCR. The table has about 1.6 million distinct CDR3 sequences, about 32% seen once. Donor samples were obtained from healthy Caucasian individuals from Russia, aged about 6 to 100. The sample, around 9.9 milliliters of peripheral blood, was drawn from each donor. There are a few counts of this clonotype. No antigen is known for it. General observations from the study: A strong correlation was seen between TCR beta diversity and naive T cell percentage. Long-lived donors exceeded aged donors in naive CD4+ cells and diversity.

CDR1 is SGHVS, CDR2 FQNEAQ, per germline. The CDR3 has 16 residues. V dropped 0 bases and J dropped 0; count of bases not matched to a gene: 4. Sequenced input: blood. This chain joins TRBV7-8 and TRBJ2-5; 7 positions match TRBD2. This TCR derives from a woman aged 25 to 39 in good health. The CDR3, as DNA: TGTGCCAGCAGCTTAGCGCCAGCGGGGAACCAAGAGACCCAGTACTTC. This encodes CASSLAPAGNQETQYF.